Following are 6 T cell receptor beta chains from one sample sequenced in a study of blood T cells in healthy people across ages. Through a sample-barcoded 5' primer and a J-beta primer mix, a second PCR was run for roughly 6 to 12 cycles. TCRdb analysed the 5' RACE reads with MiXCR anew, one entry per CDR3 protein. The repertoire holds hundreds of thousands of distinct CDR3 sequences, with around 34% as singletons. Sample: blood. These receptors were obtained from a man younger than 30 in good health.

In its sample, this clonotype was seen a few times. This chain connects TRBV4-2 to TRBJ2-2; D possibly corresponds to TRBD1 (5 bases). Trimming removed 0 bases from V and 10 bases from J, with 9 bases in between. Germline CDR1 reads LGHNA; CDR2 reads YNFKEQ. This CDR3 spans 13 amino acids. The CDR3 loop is CASSQEGREELFF. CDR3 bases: TGTGCCAGCAGCCAAGAAGGCAGGGAGGAGCTGTTTTTT.

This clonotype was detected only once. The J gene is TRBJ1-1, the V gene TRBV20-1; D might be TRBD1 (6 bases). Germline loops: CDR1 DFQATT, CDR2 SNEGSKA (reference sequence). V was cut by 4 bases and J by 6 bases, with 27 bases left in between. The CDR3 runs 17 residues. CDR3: CSANRGGGGVANPEAFF. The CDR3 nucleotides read TGCAGTGCTAATCGAGGGGGGGGCGGGGTAGCGAATCCTGAAGCTTTCTTT.

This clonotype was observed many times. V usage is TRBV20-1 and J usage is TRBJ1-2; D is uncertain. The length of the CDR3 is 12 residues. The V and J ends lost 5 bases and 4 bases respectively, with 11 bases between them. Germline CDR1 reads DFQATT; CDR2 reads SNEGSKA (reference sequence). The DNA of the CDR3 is TGCAGTGCTCAGGCCTTCGGCTATGGCTACACCTTC. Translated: CSAQAFGYGYTF.

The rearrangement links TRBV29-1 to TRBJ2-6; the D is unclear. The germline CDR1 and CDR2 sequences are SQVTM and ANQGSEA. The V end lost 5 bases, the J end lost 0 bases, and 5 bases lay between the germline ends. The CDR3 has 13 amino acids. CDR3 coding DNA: TGCAGCGTTATGGTCTCTGGGGCCAACGTCCTGACTTTC. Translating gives CSVMVSGANVLTF.

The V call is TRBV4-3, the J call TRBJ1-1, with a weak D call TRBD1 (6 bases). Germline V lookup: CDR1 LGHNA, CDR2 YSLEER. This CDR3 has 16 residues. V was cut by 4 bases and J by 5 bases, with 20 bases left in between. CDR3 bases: TGCGCCAGCAGCCGAGATTCGGGGGGGGCAGGGACTGAAGCTTTCTTT. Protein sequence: CASSRDSGGAGTEAFF.

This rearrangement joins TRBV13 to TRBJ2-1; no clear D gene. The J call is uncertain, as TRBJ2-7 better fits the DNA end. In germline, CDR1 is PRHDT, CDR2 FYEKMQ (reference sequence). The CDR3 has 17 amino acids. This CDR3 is CASSLNLSPATYNEQYF. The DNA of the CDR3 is TGTGCCAGCAGCTTAAATCTCTCCCCAGCGACCTACAATGAGCAGTACTTC.